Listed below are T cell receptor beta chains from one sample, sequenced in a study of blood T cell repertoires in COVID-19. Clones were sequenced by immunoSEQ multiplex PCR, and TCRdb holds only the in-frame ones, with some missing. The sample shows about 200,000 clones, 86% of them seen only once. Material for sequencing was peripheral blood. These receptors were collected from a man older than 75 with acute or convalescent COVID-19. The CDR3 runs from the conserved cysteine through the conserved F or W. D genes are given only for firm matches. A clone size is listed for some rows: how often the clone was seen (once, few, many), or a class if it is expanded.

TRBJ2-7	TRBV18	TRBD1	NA	CASSRLQGSRYEQYF	TGTGCCAGCTCACGGTTACAGGGGTCCCGGTACGAGCAGTACTTC
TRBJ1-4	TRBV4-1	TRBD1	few	CASSQWTGPEKLFF	TGCGCCAGCAGCCAGTGGACAGGGCCGGAAAAACTGTTTTTT
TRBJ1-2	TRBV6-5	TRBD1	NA	CASKLVGQGGYGYTF	TGTGCCAGCAAGTTAGTTGGACAGGGGGGGTATGGCTACACCTTC
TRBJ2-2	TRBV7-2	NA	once	CASSSGRGGELFF	TGTGCCAGCAGCTCCGGAAGAGGCGGGGAGCTGTTTTTT
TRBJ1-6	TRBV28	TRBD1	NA	CASSSPGTGVSPLHF	TGTGCCAGCAGCTCACCCGGGACAGGGGTGTCACCCCTCCACTTT
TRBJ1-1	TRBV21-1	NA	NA	CASSKGQGNTEAFF	TGTGCCAGCAGCAAGGGACAGGGGAACACTGAAGCTTTCTTT
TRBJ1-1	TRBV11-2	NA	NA	CASSQNGAGGEAFF	TGTGCCAGCAGCCAGAATGGGGCAGGTGGGGAAGCTTTCTTT
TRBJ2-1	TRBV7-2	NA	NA	CASREKRVSYNEQFF	TGTGCCAGCAGAGAAAAGAGGGTCTCCTACAATGAGCAGTTCTTC
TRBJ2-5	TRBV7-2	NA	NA	CASSPNRAGRTQYF	TGTGCCAGCAGCCCCAACAGGGCCGGGCGGACCCAGTACTTC
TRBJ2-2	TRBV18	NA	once	CASSPPQGSYANTGELFF	TGTGCCAGCTCACCACCGCAGGGCTCCTACGCGAACACCGGGGAGCTGTTTTTT
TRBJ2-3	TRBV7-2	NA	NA	CASSPDGGITDTQYF	TGTGCCAGCAGCCCAGACGGCGGGATCACAGATACGCAGTATTTT
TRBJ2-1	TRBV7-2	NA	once	CASSLVAGTYNEQFF	TGTGCCAGCAGCTTAGTCGCGGGAACATACAATGAGCAGTTCTTC
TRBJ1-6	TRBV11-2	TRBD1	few	CASSGTVNSPLHF	TGTGCCAGCAGCGGGACAGTGAATTCACCCCTCCACTTT
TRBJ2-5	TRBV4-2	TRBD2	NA	CASSQELQRGLAGGWEQTQYF	TGTGCCAGCAGCCAAGAACTCCAGAGGGGACTAGCGGGAGGGTGGGAACAGACCCAGTACTTC
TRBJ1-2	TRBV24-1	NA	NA	CATSDWQGTYGYTF	TGTGCCACCAGTGATTGGCAGGGCACCTATGGCTACACCTTC
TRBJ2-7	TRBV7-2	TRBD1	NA	CASRNRDSRSEQYF	TGTGCCAGCAGGAACCGGGACAGCAGGAGCGAGCAGTACTTC
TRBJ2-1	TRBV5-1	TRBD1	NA	CASSLAPTGKDEQFF	TGCGCCAGCAGCTTGGCCCCGACAGGGAAGGATGAGCAGTTCTTC
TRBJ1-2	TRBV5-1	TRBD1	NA	CASSYGQGTPSYGYTF	TGCGCCAGCAGCTATGGACAGGGAACCCCTTCCTATGGCTACACCTTC
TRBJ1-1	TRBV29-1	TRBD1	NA	CSVGTGNTEAFF	TGCAGCGTGGGGACAGGGAACACTGAAGCTTTCTTT
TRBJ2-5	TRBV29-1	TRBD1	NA	CSACGQEETQYF	TGCAGCGCTTGCGGACAGGAAGAGACCCAGTACTTC
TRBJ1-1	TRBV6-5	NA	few	CATRVDPRLTAEAFF	TGTGCCACACGGGTCGATCCGAGGCTAACTGCTGAAGCTTTCTTT
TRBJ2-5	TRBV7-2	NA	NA	CASSSQRGTQETQYF	TGTGCCAGCAGCTCTCAGAGGGGGACCCAAGAGACCCAGTACTTC
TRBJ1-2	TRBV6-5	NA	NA	CASSYLQGGGYTF	TGTGCCAGCAGTTACTTACAGGGCGGAGGCTACACCTTC
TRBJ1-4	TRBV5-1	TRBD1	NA	CASSFRGGDDEKLFF	TGCGCCAGCAGCTTTAGAGGGGGCGACGATGAAAAACTGTTTTTT
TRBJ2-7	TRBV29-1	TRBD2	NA	CSALLAGWEQYF	TGCAGCGCACTACTAGCGGGATGGGAGCAGTACTTC
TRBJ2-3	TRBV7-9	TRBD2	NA	CASRETSLQYF	TGTGCCAGCAGGGAGACTAGCTTGCAGTATTTT
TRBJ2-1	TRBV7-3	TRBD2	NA	CASSREAGVSYNEQFF	TGTGCCAGCAGCCGAGAGGCGGGGGTCTCCTACAATGAGCAGTTCTTC